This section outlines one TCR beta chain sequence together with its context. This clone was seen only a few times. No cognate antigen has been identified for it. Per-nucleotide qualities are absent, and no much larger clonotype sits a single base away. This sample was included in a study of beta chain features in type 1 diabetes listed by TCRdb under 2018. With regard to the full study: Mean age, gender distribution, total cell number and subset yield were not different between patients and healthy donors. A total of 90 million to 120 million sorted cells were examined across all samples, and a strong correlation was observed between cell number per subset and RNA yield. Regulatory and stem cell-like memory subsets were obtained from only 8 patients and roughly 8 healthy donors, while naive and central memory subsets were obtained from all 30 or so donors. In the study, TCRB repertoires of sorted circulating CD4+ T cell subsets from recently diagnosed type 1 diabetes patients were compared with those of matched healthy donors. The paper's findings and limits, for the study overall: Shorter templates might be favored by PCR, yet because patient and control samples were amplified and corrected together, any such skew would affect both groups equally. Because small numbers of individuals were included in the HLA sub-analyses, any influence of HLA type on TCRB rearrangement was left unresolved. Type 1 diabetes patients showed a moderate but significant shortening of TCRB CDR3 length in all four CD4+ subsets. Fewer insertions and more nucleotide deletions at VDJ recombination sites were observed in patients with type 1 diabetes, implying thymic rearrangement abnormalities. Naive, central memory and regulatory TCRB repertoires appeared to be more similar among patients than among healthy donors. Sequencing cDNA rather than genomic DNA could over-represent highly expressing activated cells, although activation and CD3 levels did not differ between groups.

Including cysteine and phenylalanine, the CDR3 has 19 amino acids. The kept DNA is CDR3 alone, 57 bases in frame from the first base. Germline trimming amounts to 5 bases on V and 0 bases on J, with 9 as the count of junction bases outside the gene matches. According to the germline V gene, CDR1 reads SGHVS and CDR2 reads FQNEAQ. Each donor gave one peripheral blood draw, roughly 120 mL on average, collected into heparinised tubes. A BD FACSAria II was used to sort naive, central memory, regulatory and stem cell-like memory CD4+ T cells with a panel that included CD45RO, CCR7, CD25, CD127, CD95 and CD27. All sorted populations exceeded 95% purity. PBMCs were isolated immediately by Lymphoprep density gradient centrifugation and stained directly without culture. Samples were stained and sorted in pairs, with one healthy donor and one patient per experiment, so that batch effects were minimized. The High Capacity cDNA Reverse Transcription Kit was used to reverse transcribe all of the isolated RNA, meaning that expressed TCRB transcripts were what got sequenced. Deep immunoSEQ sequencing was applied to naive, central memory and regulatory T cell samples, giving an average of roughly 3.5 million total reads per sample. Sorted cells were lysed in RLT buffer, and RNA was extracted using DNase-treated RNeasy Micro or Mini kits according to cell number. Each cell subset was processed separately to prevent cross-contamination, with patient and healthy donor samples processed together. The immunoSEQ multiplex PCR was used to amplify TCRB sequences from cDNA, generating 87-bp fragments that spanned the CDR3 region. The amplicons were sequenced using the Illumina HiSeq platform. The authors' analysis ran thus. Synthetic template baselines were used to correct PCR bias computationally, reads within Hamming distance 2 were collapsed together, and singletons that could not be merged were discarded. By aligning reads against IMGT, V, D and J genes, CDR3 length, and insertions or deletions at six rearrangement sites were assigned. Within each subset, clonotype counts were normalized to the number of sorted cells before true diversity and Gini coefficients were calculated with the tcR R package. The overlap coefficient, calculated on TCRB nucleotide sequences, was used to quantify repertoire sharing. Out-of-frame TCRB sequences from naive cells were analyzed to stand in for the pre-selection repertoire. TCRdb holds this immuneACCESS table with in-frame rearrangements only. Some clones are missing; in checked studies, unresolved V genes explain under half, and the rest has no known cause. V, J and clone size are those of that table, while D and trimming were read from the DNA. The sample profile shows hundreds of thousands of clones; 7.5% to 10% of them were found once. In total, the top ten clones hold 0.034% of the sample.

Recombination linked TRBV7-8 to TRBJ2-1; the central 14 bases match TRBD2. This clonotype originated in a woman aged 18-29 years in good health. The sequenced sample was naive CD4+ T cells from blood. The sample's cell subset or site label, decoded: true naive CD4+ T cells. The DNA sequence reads TGTGCCAGCAGCAAATGGGGACTAGCGGGAGTAGGCTCCTACAATGAGCAGTTCTTC. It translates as CASSKWGLAGVGSYNEQFF.